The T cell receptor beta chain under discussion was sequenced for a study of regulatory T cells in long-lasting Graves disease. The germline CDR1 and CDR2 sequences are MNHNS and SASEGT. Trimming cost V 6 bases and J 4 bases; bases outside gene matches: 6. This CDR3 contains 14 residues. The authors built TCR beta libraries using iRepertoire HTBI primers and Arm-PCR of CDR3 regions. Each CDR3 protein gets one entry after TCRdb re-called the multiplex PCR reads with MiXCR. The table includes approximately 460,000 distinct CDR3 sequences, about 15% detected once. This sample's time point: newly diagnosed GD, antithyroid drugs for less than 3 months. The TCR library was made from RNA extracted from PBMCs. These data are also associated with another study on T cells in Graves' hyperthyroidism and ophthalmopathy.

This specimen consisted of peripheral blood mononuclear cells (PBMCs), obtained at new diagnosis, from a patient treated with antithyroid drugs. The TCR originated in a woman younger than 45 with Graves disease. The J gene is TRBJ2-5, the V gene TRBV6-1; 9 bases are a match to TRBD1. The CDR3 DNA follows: TGTGCCAGCAGCCGGACAGGGGAGGGAGAGACCCAGTACTTC. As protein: CASSRTGEGETQYF.